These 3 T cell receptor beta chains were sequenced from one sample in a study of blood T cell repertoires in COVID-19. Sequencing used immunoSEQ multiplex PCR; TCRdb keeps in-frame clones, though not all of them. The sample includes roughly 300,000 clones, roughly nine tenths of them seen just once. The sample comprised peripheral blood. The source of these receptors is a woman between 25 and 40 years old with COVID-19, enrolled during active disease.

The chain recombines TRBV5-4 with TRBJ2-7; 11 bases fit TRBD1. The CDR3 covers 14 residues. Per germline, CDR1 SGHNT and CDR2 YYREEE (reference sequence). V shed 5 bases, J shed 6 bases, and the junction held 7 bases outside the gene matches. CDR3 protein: CASSWTGGRGEQYF. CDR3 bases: TGTGCCAGCAGTTGGACAGGGGGCCGGGGCGAGCAGTACTTC.

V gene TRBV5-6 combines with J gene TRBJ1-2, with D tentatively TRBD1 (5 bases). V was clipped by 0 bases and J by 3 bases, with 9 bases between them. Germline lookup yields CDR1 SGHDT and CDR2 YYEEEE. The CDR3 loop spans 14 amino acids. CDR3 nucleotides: TGTGCCAGCAGCTTGGGCGCCAGGGACTATGGCTACACCTTC. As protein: CASSLGARDYGYTF.

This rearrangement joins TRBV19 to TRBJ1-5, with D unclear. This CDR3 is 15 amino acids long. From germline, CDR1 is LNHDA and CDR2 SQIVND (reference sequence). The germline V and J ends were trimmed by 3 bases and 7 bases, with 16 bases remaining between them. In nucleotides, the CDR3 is TGTGCCAGTAGTATTTTAGGAGGGCGGAGGCAGCCCCAGCATTTT. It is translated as CASSILGGRRQPQHF.